These 28 T cell receptor beta chains share one sample of origin, sequenced in a study of OX40 agonist ivuxolimab in advanced cancers. TCRdb keeps only in-frame clones here, not all; method: immunoSEQ multiplex PCR. The sample records fewer than 90,000 clones, roughly 84% being singletons. Sequencing used CD4+ or CD8+ T cells sorted from blood, obtained in a trial of the OX40 agonist ivuxolimab. The receptor source for this set is an adult with an advanced solid tumor such as melanoma, head and neck, liver or kidney cancer.

The chain links TRBV11-2 to TRBJ2-3, with a tentative D call TRBD1 (6 bases). Per germline, CDR1 SGHAT and CDR2 FQNNGV. The CDR3 is made up of 14 amino acids. V was trimmed by 3 bases and J by 3 bases, leaving 10 bases between them. DNA of the CDR3: TGTGCCAGCAGCTTTAACCAGGGGACAGATACGCAGTATTTT. As protein: CASSFNQGTDTQYF.

The chain is built from TRBV28 and TRBJ1-4; D may be TRBD1 (6 bases). The V end was cut by 11 bases, the J end by 0 bases, with 10 bases between. The CDR3 length is 13 residues. Germline CDR1 reads MDHEN; CDR2 reads SYDVKM. The CDR3 protein is CAGSGATNEKLFF. The CDR3 region has the DNA TGTGCCGGATCAGGGGCAACTAATGAAAAACTGTTTTTT.

V gene TRBV6-5 combines with J gene TRBJ2-1; 12 bases align to TRBD2. V was clipped by 10 bases and J by 8 bases; unmatched bases: 9. The CDR3 is 14 residues long. Germline V lookup: CDR1 MNHEY, CDR2 SVGAGI. CDR3 in amino acids: CATATSGSNYEQFF. In DNA form, the CDR3 reads TGTGCCACCGCGACTAGCGGGAGTAACTATGAGCAGTTCTTC.

This clone was seen only once. V gene TRBV6-1 combines with J gene TRBJ1-5; D ambiguous. The CDR3 extends over 14 amino acids. CDR1 is MNHNS, CDR2 SASEGT, per germline. Trimming removed 2 bases from V and 4 bases from J, with 9 bases in between. For the CDR3, the DNA is TGTGCCAGCAGTGAATTGTACGGTAATCAGCCCCAGCATTTT. It is translated as CASSELYGNQPQHF.

This chain joins TRBV2 and TRBJ1-2; D call uncertain. The germline V and J ends were trimmed by 4 bases and 2 bases, with 5 bases remaining between them. The CDR3 contains 12 residues. Germline CDR1 reads SNHLY; CDR2 reads FYNNEI. Here the CDR3 DNA reads TGTGCCAGCAGTGGGGTAAACTATGGCTACACCTTC. It is translated as CASSGVNYGYTF.

The rearrangement uses TRBV11-2 and TRBJ1-1; 7 nucleotides align to TRBD1. The CDR3 has 15 amino acids. Looked up from germline, CDR1 is SGHAT and CDR2 is FQNNGV. The V and J ends lost 5 bases and 4 bases, in that order; junction bases with no gene match: 10. In nucleotides, the CDR3 is TGTGCCAGCAGCCTCAGGGGGGGCGTGAGCACTGAAGCTTTCTTT. Its protein is CASSLRGGVSTEAFF.

There are a few counts of this clone. The chain's CDR3 is CASSSPYSGPSYNEQFF. CDR3 nucleotide sequence: TGTGCCAGCAGCTCACCCTATAGCGGTCCCTCCTACAATGAGCAGTTCTTC. The rearrangement links TRBV11-3 to TRBJ2-1, with D possibly TRBD2 on 6 matching bases. The V end was cut by 4 bases, the J end by 0 bases, with 16 bases between. CDR1 and CDR2 from the germline V gene are SGHNT and YENEEA. This CDR3 is built from 17 residues.

The chain employs TRBV4-2 and TRBJ2-2; D gene unclear. The CDR3 loop spans 14 amino acids. Between the trimmed V and J ends, which lost 0 bases and 4 bases, there was a span of 6 bases. Germline loops: CDR1 LGHNA, CDR2 YNFKEQ. The CDR3 DNA sequence: TGTGCCAGCAGCCAAGATGGGTCCACCGGGGAGCTGTTTTTT. The encoded protein is CASSQDGSTGELFF.

The rearrangement links TRBV18 to TRBJ2-2; the D is unclear. The V and J ends lost 1 base and 8 bases respectively, with 5 bases between them. This CDR3 is built from 12 residues. Germline CDR1 KGHSH, CDR2 LQKENI. The DNA of the CDR3 is TGTGCCAGCTCACCACAGGAGGGGGAGCTGTTTTTT. Its protein is CASSPQEGELFF.

This chain uses TRBV5-8 with TRBJ2-7; weak D call: TRBD1 (6 bases). The CDR3 totals 14 residues. Looked up from germline, CDR1 is SGHTS and CDR2 is YDEGEE. V shed 4 bases and J shed 1 base, with 12 bases lying between them. In nucleotides, the CDR3 is TGTGCCAGCAGCAAAACGACAGGATCCTACGAGCAGTACTTC. Its protein product is CASSKTTGSYEQYF. Based on the CDR3 plus reference TRBV5-8 and TRBJ2-7, the full variable domain is EAGVTQSPTHLIKTRGQQATLRCSPISGHTSVYWYQQALGLGLQFLLWYDEGEERNRGNFPPRFSGRQFPNYSSELNVNALELEDSALYLCASSKTTGSYEQYFGPGTRLTVT.

This chain joins TRBV5-1 and TRBJ2-2; the D gene is possibly TRBD2 (5 bases). Per the germline V gene, CDR1 is SGHRS and CDR2 is YFSETQ. The CDR3 spans 15 residues. V was cut by 0 bases and J by 6 bases, with 12 bases left in between. CDR3: CASSLEILASGELFF. As DNA, the CDR3 is TGCGCCAGCAGCTTGGAGATCCTAGCCTCCGGGGAGCTGTTTTTT.

The chain carries TRBV2 and TRBJ2-7; TRBD2 might be the D (6 bases). In germline, CDR1 is SNHLY, CDR2 FYNNEI. The CDR3 is 11 amino acids. V lost 7 bases, J lost 6 bases, and 10 bases lay in between. The chain's CDR3 is CASTISGEQYF. As DNA, the CDR3 is TGTGCCAGCACTATTAGCGGCGAGCAGTACTTC.

The chain joins TRBV2 to TRBJ2-2, with D uncertain. The CDR3 sequence is 15 residues long. The V end lost 1 base, the J end lost 4 bases, and 10 bases lay between the germline ends. Germline V gene data show CDR1 as SNHLY and CDR2 as FYNNEI. The CDR3 sequence is CASSEGLQSTGELFF. CDR3 in DNA: TGTGCCAGCAGTGAAGGACTGCAAAGCACCGGGGAGCTGTTTTTT.

This clone was seen a handful of times. This chain links TRBV7-8 with TRBJ2-7; D remains unclear. The CDR3 has 11 residues. The germline CDR1 and CDR2 sequences are SGHVS and FQNEAQ. Trimming shortened V by 3 bases and J by 3 bases, and 3 bases separated the two germline ends. The CDR3 loop reads CASSFYYEQYF. In DNA, the CDR3 is TGTGCCAGCAGCTTTTACTACGAGCAGTACTTC.

The V call is TRBV18, the J call TRBJ1-2; 7 bases line up with TRBD1. Germline V gene lookup returns CDR1 KGHSH and CDR2 LQKENI. The CDR3 contains 15 residues. Unmatched junction bases numbered 8, after V lost 3 bases and J lost 4 bases. Written as DNA, the CDR3 is TGTGCCAGCTCACCGAGGGACAGCACCTTCTATGGCTACACCTTC. Translating gives CASSPRDSTFYGYTF.

The chain couples TRBV27 to TRBJ2-1; D might be TRBD2 (5 bases). The V gene's germline CDR1 is MNHEY and CDR2 SMNVEV (reference sequence). V lost 2 bases to trimming and J lost 1 base, with 9 bases between them. This CDR3 has 15 residues. The chain's CDR3 is CASSLEGISYNEQFF. CDR3 bases: TGTGCCAGCAGTTTAGAGGGAATTTCCTACAATGAGCAGTTCTTC.

J is TRBJ1-3 and V is TRBV6-5, with D maybe TRBD1 (6 bases). The CDR3 runs to 15 residues. V was shortened by 0 bases and J by 2 bases, with 8 bases between the two germline ends. The germline CDR1 and CDR2 sequences are MNHEY and SVGAGI. This chain's CDR3 is CASSYSDRPGNTIYF. The CDR3 DNA reads TGTGCCAGCAGTTACTCTGACAGGCCTGGAAACACCATATATTTT.

The chain is built from TRBV10-3 and TRBJ2-7; possibly TRBD1 or TRBD2 for D (5 bases each). V lost 6 bases, J lost 7 bases, and 13 bases lay in between. The germline V gene has CDR1 ENHRY and CDR2 SYGVKD. The CDR3 consists of 12 residues. The CDR3 DNA reads as TGTGCCATCAGGGGGGACGGGGATGAGCAGTACTTC. Amino acids: CAIRGDGDEQYF.

This chain connects TRBV11-2 to TRBJ1-2, with D unclear. Trimming left V 2 bases short and J 8 bases short, with 6 bases between. CDR3 length: 11 amino acids. Germline-derived CDR1 and CDR2 are SGHAT and FQNNGV. The CDR3 coding sequence is TGTGCCAGCAGCTTACTGGCCGGCTACACCTTC. Its translation: CASSLLAGYTF.

The gene calls are TRBV12-5 and TRBJ1-5; 9 nucleotides line up with TRBD1. J lost 5 bases, V lost 3 bases, and 23 bases had no gene match. Germline lookup yields CDR1 LGHNT and CDR2 FRNRAP. The CDR3 runs to 21 residues. The CDR3 loop reads CASGFRSDRGSSMALHQPQHF. The DNA of the CDR3 is TGTGCTAGTGGTTTTCGGTCCGACAGGGGGTCTAGTATGGCGTTGCATCAGCCCCAGCATTTT. The full variable domain, completed using reference TRBV12-5 and TRBJ1-5, is DARVTQTPRHKVTEMGQEVTMRCQPILGHNTVFWYRQTMMQGLELLAYFRNRAPLDDSGMPKDRFSAEMPDATLATLKIQPSEPRDSAVYFCASGFRSDRGSSMALHQPQHFGDGTRLSIL.

The CDR3 loop is CASSERQELKLFF. The CDR3 region has the DNA TGTGCCAGCAGTGAAAGGCAGGAACTAAAACTGTTTTTT. This sequence joins TRBV2 and TRBJ1-4; no firm D call. Germline-derived CDR1 and CDR2 are SNHLY and FYNNEI. Trimming cost V 2 bases and J 10 bases, with 11 bases left between them. The CDR3 loop spans 13 amino acids.

This clone was detected once. The chain links TRBV9 to TRBJ2-5; 12 bases are a match to TRBD1. This CDR3 has 17 residues. Germline V CDR1 and CDR2: SGDLS, YYNGEE. V shed 4 bases and J 3 bases; nucleotides not matched to a gene: 10. Written as DNA, the CDR3 is TGTGCCAGCAGCTCCTGGGCGGGACAGGGGGCGGAAGAGACCCAGTACTTC. Translated, it gives CASSSWAGQGAEETQYF.

The V and J genes are TRBV7-2 and TRBJ2-5; TRBD1 matches 7 bases. This CDR3 has 15 amino acids. V dropped 5 bases and J dropped 2; count of bases not matched to a gene: 8. Germline V lookup: CDR1 SGHTA, CDR2 FQGNSA. The CDR3 reads CASSPRLGQQETQYF. As DNA, the CDR3 is TGTGCCAGCAGCCCAAGGTTGGGACAGCAAGAGACCCAGTACTTC.

This sequence joins TRBV6-5 and TRBJ1-2; D gene unclear. From germline, CDR1 is MNHEY and CDR2 SVGAGI. V gave up 0 bases and J gave up 2 bases, with 7 bases separating them. The CDR3 contains 14 residues. CDR3 bases: TGTGCCAGCAGTTACTCGCCGTTGAACTATGGCTACACCTTC. Its protein product is CASSYSPLNYGYTF.

As regards this clone: The same CDR3 arises from other DNA sequences in this sample as well. This sequence joins TRBV28 and TRBJ2-1; 7 bases are shared with TRBD2. CDR3 size: 16 residues. Per germline, CDR1 MDHEN and CDR2 SYDVKM. V lost 4 bases and J lost 7; bases outside the gene matches: 13. The CDR3, as DNA: TGTGCCAGCAGTTCCCAAAGCGCGGGAGAACTGAATGAGCAGTTCTTC. Protein sequence: CASSSQSAGELNEQFF.

This chain uses TRBV10-3 with TRBJ2-5; D remains ambiguous. Germline V gives CDR1 ENHRY, CDR2 SYGVKD. The CDR3 spans 12 residues. V lost 5 bases and J lost 5, with 9 bases in between. CDR3 protein: CAISPEMETQYF. In nucleotides, the CDR3 is TGTGCCATCAGTCCTGAGATGGAGACCCAGTACTTC.

The rearrangement uses TRBV5-1 and TRBJ1-1; possible D gene TRBD1, 5 bases. V gave up 5 bases and J gave up 3 bases, with 11 bases separating them. The CDR3 has 13 amino acids. Germline loops: CDR1 SGHRS, CDR2 YFSETQ. CDR3 amino acids: CASSAQADTEAFF. CDR3 bases: TGCGCCAGCAGTGCACAGGCGGACACTGAAGCTTTCTTT. Together with reference TRBV5-1 and TRBJ1-1, the CDR3 gives the full variable domain: KAGVTQTPRYLIKTRGQQVTLSCSPISGHRSVSWYQQTPGQGLQFLFEYFSETQRNKGNFPGRFSGRQFSNSRSEMNVSTLELGDSALYLCASSAQADTEAFFGQGTRLTVV.

The gene calls are TRBV7-3 and TRBJ1-3; D call uncertain. This CDR3 has 15 amino acids. Per germline, CDR1 SGHTA and CDR2 FQGTGA. Trimming pared 5 bases from V and 11 bases from J, leaving 22 bases between. CDR3 nucleotides: TGTGCCAGCAGCCCCCAATTAGGATGTTCGAGGGCCATATATTTT. Residues: CASSPQLGCSRAIYF.